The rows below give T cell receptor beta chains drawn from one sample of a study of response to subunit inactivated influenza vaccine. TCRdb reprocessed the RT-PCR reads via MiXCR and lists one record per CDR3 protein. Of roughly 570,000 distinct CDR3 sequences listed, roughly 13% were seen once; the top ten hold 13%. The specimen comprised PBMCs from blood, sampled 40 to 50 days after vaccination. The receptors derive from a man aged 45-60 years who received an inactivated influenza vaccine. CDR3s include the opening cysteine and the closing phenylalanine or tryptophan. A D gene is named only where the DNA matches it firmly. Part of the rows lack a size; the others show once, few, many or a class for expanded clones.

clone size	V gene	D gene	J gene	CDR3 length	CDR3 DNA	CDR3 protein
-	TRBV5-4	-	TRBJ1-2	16	TGTGCCAGCAGCGAATTAGACACCCTCCTGCCCTATGGCTACACCTTC	CASSELDTLLPYGYTF
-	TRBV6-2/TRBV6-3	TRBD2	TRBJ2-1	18	TGTGCCAGCAGTACCGGGACTAGCGGGGGAAGCTCCTACAATGAGCAGTTCTTC	CASSTGTSGGSSYNEQFF
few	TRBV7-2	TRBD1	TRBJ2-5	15	TGTGCCAGCAGCTCCTCCTCAGGGGGCTGGGAGACCCAGTACTTC	CASSSSSGGWETQYF
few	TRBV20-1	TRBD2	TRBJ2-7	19	TGCAGTGCTAGAGGAGTGGCGGGAGGGCTTAGTGGTACCTCCTACGAGCAGTACTTC	CSARGVAGGLSGTSYEQYF
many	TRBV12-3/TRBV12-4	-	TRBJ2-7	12	TGTGCCAGCAGTCCCCTCCTCTACGAGCAGTACTTC	CASSPLLYEQYF
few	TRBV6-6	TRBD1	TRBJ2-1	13	TGTGCCAGCAGAGGGACAGTGTACAATGAGCAGTTCTTC	CASRGTVYNEQFF
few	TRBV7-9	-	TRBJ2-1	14	TGTGCCAGCAGCTTAGTACTGGAGGCAAATGAGCAGTTCTTC	CASSLVLEANEQFF
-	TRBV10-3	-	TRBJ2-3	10	TGTGCCACCGGGGAGGATACGCAGTATTTT	CATGEDTQYF
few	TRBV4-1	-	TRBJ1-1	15	TGCGCCAGCAGCCAAGGGAACGGTCTGAACACTGAAGCTTTCTTT	CASSQGNGLNTEAFF
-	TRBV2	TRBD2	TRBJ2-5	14	TGTGCCAGCAGTCCCGGGACTAGAAGCGAGACCCAGTACTTC	CASSPGTRSETQYF
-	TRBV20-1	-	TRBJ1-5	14	TGCAGTGCTAGTGGGGACACCACCAATCAGCCCCAGCATTTT	CSASGDTTNQPQHF
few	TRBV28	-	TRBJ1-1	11	TGTGCCAGCAGTTTCTTAACTGGAGCTTTCTTT	CASSFLTGAFF
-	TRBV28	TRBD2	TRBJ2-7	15	TGTGCCAGCAGTGCCGGGGGAGGGGCTGGGTGGGAGCAGTACTTC	CASSAGGGAGWEQYF
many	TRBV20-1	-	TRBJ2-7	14	TGCAGTGCGACCGCACCTCGGGATAGCTACGAGCAGTACTTC	CSATAPRDSYEQYF
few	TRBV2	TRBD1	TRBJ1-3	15	TGTGCCAGCAGTGTTAAGGGGGCCGGAGGAAACACCATATATTTT	CASSVKGAGGNTIYF
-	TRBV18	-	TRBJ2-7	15	TGTGCCAGCTCACTTAGCCCCGAACCCCTTTACGAGCAGTACTTC	CASSLSPEPLYEQYF
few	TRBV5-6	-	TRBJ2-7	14	TGTGCCAGCAGCTCCCCGTCAGGGACCTACGAGCAGTACTTC	CASSSPSGTYEQYF
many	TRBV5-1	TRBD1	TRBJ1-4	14	TGCGCCAGCAGCTCCGGACAGGGAAATGAAAAACTGTTTTTT	CASSSGQGNEKLFF
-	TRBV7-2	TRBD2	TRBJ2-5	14	TGTGCCAGCAGCCCAGCGGGGCTTGGAGAGACCCAGTACTTC	CASSPAGLGETQYF
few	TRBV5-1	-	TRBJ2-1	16	TGCGCCAGCAGCGTGGGGGACTCTACCTTCTACAATGAGCAGTTCTTC	CASSVGDSTFYNEQFF
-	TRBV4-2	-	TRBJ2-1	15	TGTGCCAGCAGCCCGGAGGTCCTCTCCTACAATGAGCAGTTCTTC	CASSPEVLSYNEQFF
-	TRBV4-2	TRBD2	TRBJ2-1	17	TGTGCCAGCAGCCAAGATCTGGGAGGGGCTTCCTACAATGAGCAGTTCTTC	CASSQDLGGASYNEQFF
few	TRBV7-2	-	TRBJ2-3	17	TGTGCCAGCAGCTCACGGGGGGGAGGGGGCCTCAGTGATACGCAGTATTTT	CASSSRGGGGLSDTQYF
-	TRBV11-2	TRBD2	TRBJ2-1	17	TGTGCCAGCAGCTACACCGATTGGACTAGCGGGCACAATGAGCAGTTCTTC	CASSYTDWTSGHNEQFF
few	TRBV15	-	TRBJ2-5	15	TGTGCCACCAGCAGAGATGGAGGGGCCGGGGAGACCCAGTACTTC	CATSRDGGAGETQYF